This TCR beta chain comes out of a study of blood T cell repertoires in COVID-19. For the study at large: From T cells, B-cell-depleted T cells, or PBMCs came the material, which was cDNA or gDNA.

Cohort allocation depended upon clinical history that participants reported. Original handling: For nucleated cells, counts were estimated from reference gene primer amplification. Profiling relied on immunoSEQ multiplex PCR, and the TCRdb table lists in-frame clones only, not all of them. That table is the source of V, J and clone size, and D and trimming were worked out from the DNA. The repertoire holds about 280,000 clones, with around 90% as singletons. This clonotype was sampled from a woman in her forties who had recovered from COVID-19. The sequencing input was PBMCs or T cells enriched from blood (not recorded which).

As DNA, the CDR3 is TGTGCCAGCAGCCGACAGACTAGCGGGAGGGGGAATGAGCAGTTCTTC. Protein product: CASSRQTSGRGNEQFF. The rearrangement uses TRBV6-2 or TRBV6-3 and TRBJ2-1, with 14 bases identical to TRBD2. Losses at the gene ends were 6 bases for V and 7 bases for J; bases not matched to a gene: 8. Germline loops: CDR1 MNHEY, CDR2 SVGEGT. The CDR3 loop spans 16 amino acids.